This T cell receptor beta chain was identified in a study of blood T cell repertoires in COVID-19 (dated by TCRdb to about 2020). Context from the whole study: ImmuneRACE Cohort 3 recovered participants were defined by two consecutive negative NP/OP PCR tests, healthcare professional clearance, or symptom resolution. Samples from collaborators originated in the United States, Italy and Spain and spanned both the acute and convalescent phases of COVID-19. The prospective study material was composed of cDNA or gDNA derived from T cells, B-cell-depleted T cells, or PBMCs. The dataset comprised deeply sampled blood TCRbeta repertoires from subjects exposed to, actively infected with, or recovered from COVID-19. The repertoires were released in a freely available public database meant as a resource for research on the immune response to SARS-CoV-2. Samples were obtained from the ongoing ImmuneRACE study (first 160 participants) and from roughly 1,300 subjects provided by 6 global collaborators. Sample metadata almost always included a de-identified subject ID, COVID-19 status, age in years and sex. Where available, HLA class I and class II types were taken from metadata supplied by the sample provider and were not determined by assay-based typing.

The immunoSEQ Assay, a bias-controlled multiplex PCR, was used to amplify TCRbeta CDR3 regions from genomic DNA. In the authors' own workflow: The number of nucleated cells in each sample was estimated from the amplification of reference gene primers within the assay. To quantify the absolute abundance of each unique TCRbeta CDR3 rearrangement, sequence reads were collapsed and filtered. For each sample, productive Simpson clonality was calculated by taking the square root of Simpson's diversity index across productive rearrangements. The table comes from immuneACCESS by way of TCRdb, which keeps in-frame sequences with V and J called. Part of the clones is missing from these tables; in studies checked, under half for an unresolved V gene and the rest for unknown reasons. V, J and clone size reflect that table, while D and trimming were determined from the DNA. Across this sample there are more than 300,000 clones, with around 87% seen only once. The ten top clones hold 1.5% to 2.5% of the sample.

Participants in the prospective study were enrolled through a virtual design, were aged 18 to 89 years, and lived in under 25 United States geographic areas. In the prospective study, participants were assigned to cohorts based on the clinical history participants reported in a screening survey and a study questionnaire. Mobile phlebotomists in the prospective study collected whole blood, serum and a nasopharyngeal or oropharyngeal swab from every participant. Prospective study participants could optionally give additional blood draws and questionnaires over a roughly two-month period. Before DNA extraction, blood samples from the prospective study were shipped at room temperature or frozen. V is pared back by 3 bases and J by 3 bases, with 7 bases lying between the germline termini. The CDR3 runs 13 residues from the cysteine to the phenylalanine. The entry retains the CDR3 DNA only, 39 bases that are in frame from base 1. The germline V gene supplies CDR1 SGHDN and CDR2 FVKESK.

The paper's findings and limits, for the study overall: Clinical and demographic metadata were provided uncurated, with the amount varying by source and participant.

This clone was observed a single time. Its antigen remains undetermined. Base-call qualities are not available, and no considerably larger clone is one nucleotide away. Recombination joined TRBV14 with TRBJ2-3; the D gene remains uncertain. The sample consisted of PBMCs or T cells enriched from blood (not recorded which). The clonotype originates from a man in his forties in a cohort exposed to, infected with or recovered from COVID-19 (not recorded which). The CDR3 reads CASSQTWTDTQYF. The nucleotide sequence is given as TGTGCCAGCAGCCAGACTTGGACAGATACGCAGTATTTT.